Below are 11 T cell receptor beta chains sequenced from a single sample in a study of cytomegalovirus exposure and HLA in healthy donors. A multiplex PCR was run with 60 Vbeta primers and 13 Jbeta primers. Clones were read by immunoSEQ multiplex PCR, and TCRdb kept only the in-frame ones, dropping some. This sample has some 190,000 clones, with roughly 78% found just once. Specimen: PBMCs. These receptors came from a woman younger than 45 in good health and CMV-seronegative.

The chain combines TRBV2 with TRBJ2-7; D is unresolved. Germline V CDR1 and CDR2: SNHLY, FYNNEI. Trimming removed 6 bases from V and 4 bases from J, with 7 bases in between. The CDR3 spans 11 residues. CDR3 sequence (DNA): TGTGCCAGCAGCCCCATTTACGAGCAGTACTTC. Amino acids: CASSPIYEQYF.

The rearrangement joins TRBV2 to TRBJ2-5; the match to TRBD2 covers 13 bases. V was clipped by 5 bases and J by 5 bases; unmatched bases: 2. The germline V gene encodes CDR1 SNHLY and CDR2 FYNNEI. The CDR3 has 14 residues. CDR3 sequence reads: CASSPGLAGETQYF. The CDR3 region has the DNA TGTGCCAGCAGTCCGGGACTAGCGGGGGAGACCCAGTACTTC.

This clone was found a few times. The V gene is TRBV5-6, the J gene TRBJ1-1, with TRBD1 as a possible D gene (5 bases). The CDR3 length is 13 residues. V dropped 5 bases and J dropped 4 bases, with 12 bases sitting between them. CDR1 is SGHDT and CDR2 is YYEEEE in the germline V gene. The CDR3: CASRPWGGTEAFF. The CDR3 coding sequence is TGTGCCAGCAGACCCTGGGGGGGCACTGAAGCTTTCTTT.

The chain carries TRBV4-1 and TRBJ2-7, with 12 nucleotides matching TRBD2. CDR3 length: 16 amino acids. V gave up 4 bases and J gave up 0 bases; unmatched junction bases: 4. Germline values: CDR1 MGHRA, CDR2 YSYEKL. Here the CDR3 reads CASSPLAGGLSYEQYF. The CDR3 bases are TGCGCCAGCAGCCCACTAGCGGGGGGTCTCTCCTACGAGCAGTACTTC.

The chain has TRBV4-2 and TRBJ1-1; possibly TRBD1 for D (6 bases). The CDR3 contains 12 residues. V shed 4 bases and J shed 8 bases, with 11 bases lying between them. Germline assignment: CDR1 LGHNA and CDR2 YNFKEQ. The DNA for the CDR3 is TGTGCCAGCAGCCTAACCGGGACAGAAGCTTTCTTT. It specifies CASSLTGTEAFF.

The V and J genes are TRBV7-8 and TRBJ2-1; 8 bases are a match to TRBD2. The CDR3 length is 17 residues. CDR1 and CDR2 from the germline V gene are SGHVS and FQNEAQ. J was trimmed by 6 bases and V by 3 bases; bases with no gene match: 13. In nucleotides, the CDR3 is TGTGCCAGCAGCTTCGAAGGGGCGGGGGGCCTCTTCAATGAGCAGTTCTTC. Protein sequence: CASSFEGAGGLFNEQFF. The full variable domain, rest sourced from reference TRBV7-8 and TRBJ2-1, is GAGVSQSPRYKVAKRGQDVALRCDPISGHVSLFWYQQALGQGPEFLTYFQNEAQLDKSGLPSDRFFAERPEGSVSTLKIQRTQQEDSAVYLCASSFEGAGGLFNEQFFGPGTRLTVL.

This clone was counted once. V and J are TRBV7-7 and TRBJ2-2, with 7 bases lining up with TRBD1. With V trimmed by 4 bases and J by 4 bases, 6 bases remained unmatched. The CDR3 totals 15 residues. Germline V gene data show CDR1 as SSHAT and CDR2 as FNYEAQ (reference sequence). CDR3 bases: TGTGCCAGCAGCTATCAGACAGGGACCACCGGGGAGCTGTTTTTT. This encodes CASSYQTGTTGELFF. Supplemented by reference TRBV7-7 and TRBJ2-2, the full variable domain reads GAGVSQSPRYKVTKRGQDVTLRCDPISSHATLYWYQQALGQGPEFLTYFNYEAQPDKSGLPSDRFSAERPEGSISTLTIQRTEQRDSAMYRCASSYQTGTTGELFFGEGSRLTVL.

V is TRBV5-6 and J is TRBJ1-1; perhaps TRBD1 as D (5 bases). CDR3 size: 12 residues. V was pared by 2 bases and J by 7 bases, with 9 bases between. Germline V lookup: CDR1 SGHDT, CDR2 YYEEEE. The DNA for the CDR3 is TGTGCCAGCAGCTTCTGGGGGGGTGAAGCTTTCTTT. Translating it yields CASSFWGGEAFF.

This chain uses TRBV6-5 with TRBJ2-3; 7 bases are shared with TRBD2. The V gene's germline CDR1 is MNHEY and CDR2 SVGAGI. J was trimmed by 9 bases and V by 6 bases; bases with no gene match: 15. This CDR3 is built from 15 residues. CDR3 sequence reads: CASRVAGLGGETQYF. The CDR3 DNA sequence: TGTGCCAGCAGAGTAGCGGGCCTGGGTGGTGAAACGCAGTATTTT.

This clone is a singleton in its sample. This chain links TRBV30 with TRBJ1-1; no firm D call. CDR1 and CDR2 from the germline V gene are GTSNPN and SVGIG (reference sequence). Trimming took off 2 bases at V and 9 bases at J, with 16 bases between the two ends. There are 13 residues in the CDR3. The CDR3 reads CAWSSGTGLQAFF. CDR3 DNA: TGTGCCTGGAGTTCAGGCACCGGACTACAAGCTTTCTTT.

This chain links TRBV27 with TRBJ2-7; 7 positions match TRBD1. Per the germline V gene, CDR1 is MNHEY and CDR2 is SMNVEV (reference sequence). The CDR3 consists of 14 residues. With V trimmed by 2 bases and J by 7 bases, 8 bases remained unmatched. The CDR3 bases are TGTGCCAGCAGTTTAGTCCCAGGGGGAAGTGAGCAGTACTTC. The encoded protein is CASSLVPGGSEQYF.